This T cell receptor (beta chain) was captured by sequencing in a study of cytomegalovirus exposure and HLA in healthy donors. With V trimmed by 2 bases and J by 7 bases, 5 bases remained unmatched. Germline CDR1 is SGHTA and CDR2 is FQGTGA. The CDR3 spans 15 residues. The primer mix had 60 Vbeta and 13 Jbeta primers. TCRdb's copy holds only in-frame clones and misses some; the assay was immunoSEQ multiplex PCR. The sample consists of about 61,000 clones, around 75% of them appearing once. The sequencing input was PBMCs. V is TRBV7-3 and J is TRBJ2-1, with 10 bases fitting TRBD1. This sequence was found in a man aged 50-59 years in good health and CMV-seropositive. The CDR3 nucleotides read TGTGCCAGCAGCTTATGGGACAGGGGCGGGAATGAGCAGTTCTTC. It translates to CASSLWDRGGNEQFF.